These T cell receptor beta chains were read from a single sample in a study of T cell responses to AZD1222 COVID-19 vaccine. TCRdb keeps only in-frame clones here, not all; method: immunoSEQ multiplex PCR. The sample consists of around 50,000 clones, 89% of them appearing once. The sequences come from peripheral blood, collected 28 days after the second AZD1222 dose. These receptors all stem from an adult who received the AZD1222 COVID-19 vaccine. CDR3s include the opening cysteine and the closing phenylalanine or tryptophan. Fields, in order: clone size, V gene, CDR3 length, J gene, D gene, CDR3 DNA, CDR3 protein. The D gene is left open where the match is weak. Clone size is given for some rows only: seen once, a few or many times, or a class if the clone is expanded.

.	TRBV10-3	13	TRBJ2-1	.	TGTGCCATCAGTGAGGACTCGAGGGATGAGCAGTTCTTC	CAISEDSRDEQFF
.	TRBV4-3	16	TRBJ2-6	.	TGCGCCAGCAGCCCGACAGTCAGCTCTGGGGCCAACGTCCTGACTTTC	CASSPTVSSGANVLTF
.	TRBV28	15	TRBJ1-5	.	TGTGCCAGCAGTTCAACGGACCGGGGTAGGCAGCCCCAGCATTTT	CASSSTDRGRQPQHF
once	TRBV6-5	14	TRBJ1-4	TRBD1	TGTGCCAGCAGTCCAAGGGGCAGGGGGGGAAAACTGTTTTTT	CASSPRGRGGKLFF
.	TRBV18	14	TRBJ1-2	.	TGTGCCAGCTTTTTAGAGCAGAGGACCGGCGGCTACACCTTC	CASFLEQRTGGYTF
.	TRBV6-5	15	TRBJ2-7	TRBD2	TGTGCCAGCAGTCCCCGGACTAGCGGGAAAAACGAGCAGTACTTC	CASSPRTSGKNEQYF
.	TRBV7-2	16	TRBJ2-5	.	TGTGCCAGCAGGCCCCCGGGGGGACAGATCATGGGGACCCAGTACTTC	CASRPPGGQIMGTQYF
.	TRBV6-5	12	TRBJ2-7	.	TGTGCCAGCAGGAGGGACACCGTCGAGCAGTACTTC	CASRRDTVEQYF
.	TRBV2	13	TRBJ1-2	.	TGCGTCGGGAGGGCGGGTACTAACTATGGCTACACCTTC	CVGRAGTNYGYTF
.	TRBV7-2	15	TRBJ2-2	.	TGTGCCAGCAGCTTAAGCCGACAGAACACCGGGGAGCTGTTTTTT	CASSLSRQNTGELFF